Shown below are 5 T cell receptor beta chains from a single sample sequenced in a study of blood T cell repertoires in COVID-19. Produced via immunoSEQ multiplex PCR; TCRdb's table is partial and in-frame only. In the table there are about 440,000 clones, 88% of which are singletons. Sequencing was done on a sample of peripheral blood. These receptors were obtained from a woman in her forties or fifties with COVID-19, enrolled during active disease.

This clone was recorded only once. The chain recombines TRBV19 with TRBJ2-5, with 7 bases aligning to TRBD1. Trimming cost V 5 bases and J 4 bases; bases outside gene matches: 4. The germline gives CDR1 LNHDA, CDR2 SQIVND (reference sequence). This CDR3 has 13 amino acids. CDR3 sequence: CASSLTGAETQYF. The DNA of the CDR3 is TGTGCCAGTAGTCTAACAGGGGCAGAGACCCAGTACTTC.

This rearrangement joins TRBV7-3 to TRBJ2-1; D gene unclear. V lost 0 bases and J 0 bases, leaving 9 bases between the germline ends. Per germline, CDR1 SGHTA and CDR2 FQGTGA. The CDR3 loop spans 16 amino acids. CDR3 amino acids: CASSLTIAVSYNEQFF. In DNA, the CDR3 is TGTGCCAGCAGCTTAACAATTGCGGTCTCCTACAATGAGCAGTTCTTC.

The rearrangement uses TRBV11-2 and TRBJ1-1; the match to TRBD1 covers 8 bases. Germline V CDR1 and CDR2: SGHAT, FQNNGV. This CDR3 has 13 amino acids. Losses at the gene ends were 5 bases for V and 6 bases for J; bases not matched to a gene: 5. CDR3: CASSPGTGPEAFF. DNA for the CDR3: TGTGCCAGCAGCCCCGGGACAGGCCCTGAAGCTTTCTTT. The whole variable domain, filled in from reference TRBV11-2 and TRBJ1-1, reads EAGVAQSPRYKIIEKRQSVAFWCNPISGHATLYWYQQILGQGPKLLIQFQNNGVVDDSQLPKDRFSAERLKGVDSTLKIQPAKLEDSAVYLCASSPGTGPEAFFGQGTRLTVV.

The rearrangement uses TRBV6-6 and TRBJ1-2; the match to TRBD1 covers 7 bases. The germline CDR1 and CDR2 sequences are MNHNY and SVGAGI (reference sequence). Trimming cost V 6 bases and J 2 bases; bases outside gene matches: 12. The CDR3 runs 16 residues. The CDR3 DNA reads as TGTGCCAGCAGCCTCCTCCAGGGACAGAAGAACTATGGCTACACCTTC. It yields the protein CASSLLQGQKNYGYTF.

CDR3 in amino acids: CASSIGPPHSNQPQHF. CDR3 bases: TGTGCCAGTAGTATAGGCCCCCCACATAGCAATCAGCCCCAGCATTTT. V gene TRBV19 combines with J gene TRBJ1-5; D ambiguous. V was cut by 1 base and J by 0 bases, with 10 bases left in between. The germline V gene has CDR1 LNHDA and CDR2 SQIVND (reference sequence). CDR3 size: 16 residues.